One sample yielded the 2 T cell receptor beta chains listed below, sequenced in a study of cytomegalovirus exposure and HLA in healthy donors. The data were produced by immunoSEQ multiplex PCR, yet TCRdb's version contains in-frame clones alone and is incomplete. In the table there are about 72,000 clones, 90% to 95% of which are singletons. The sample taken for sequencing was PBMCs. The receptors shown here come from a woman between 18 and 29 years old in good health and CMV-seropositive.

The chain links TRBV19 to TRBJ2-7, with D tentatively TRBD1 (6 bases). The V end lost 3 bases, the J end lost 2 bases, and 8 bases lay between the germline ends. Germline values: CDR1 LNHDA, CDR2 SQIVND (reference sequence). The CDR3 extends over 13 amino acids. The CDR3 nucleotides are TGTGCCAGTAGTATCCGGGACACCTACGAGCAGTACTTC. It specifies CASSIRDTYEQYF. Full variable domain (rest looked up from reference TRBV19 and TRBJ2-7): DGGITQSPKYLFRKEGQNVTLSCEQNLNHDAMYWYRQDPGQGLRLIYYSQIVNDFQKGDIAEGYSVSREKKESFPLTVTSAQKNPTAFYLCASSIRDTYEQYFGPGTRLTVT.

This chain connects TRBV29-1 to TRBJ1-1, with unresolved D. V was clipped by 7 bases and J by 2 bases, with 5 bases between them. The length of the CDR3 is 10 residues. Germline-derived CDR1 and CDR2 are SQVTM and ANQGSEA. CDR3 in DNA: TGCAGCGGCACAAACACTGAAGCTTTCTTT. Translated: CSGTNTEAFF.